The T cell receptor beta chain under discussion was sequenced for a study of cytomegalovirus exposure and HLA in healthy donors. PCR used 60 Vbeta primers and 13 Jbeta primers. The data were produced by immunoSEQ multiplex PCR, yet TCRdb's version contains in-frame clones alone and is incomplete. The repertoire consists of 120,000 or so clones, with 70% to 85% occurring once and the leading ten covering around 3%. The germline CDR1 and CDR2 sequences are GTSNPN and SVGIG (reference sequence). The CDR3 extends over 14 amino acids. The V and J ends lost 2 bases and 2 bases, in that order; junction bases with no gene match: 4.

The chain links TRBV30 to TRBJ1-2; 8 positions agree with TRBD1. Sequencing was carried out using PBMCs. The receptor comes from a woman aged 45-60 years in good health and CMV-seronegative. In nucleotides, the CDR3 is TGTGCCTGGAGTACCCCAGGGGGCAACTATGGCTACACCTTC. Translating gives CAWSTPGGNYGYTF.